The clone carrying this T cell receptor (beta chain) was counted only a few times. What it binds is unknown. The gene symbols are mouse symbols. Read sequence stops 4 residues before the CDR3 end, and the germline J gene provides the missing end. Other DNA sequences in the same sample also yield this CDR3. This sample was included in a study of CD8+ T cells in alopecia areata. Study-level background: Female C3H/HeJ mice aged roughly 7-11 weeks received skin from spontaneously alopecic C3H/HeJ graft donors aged about 6-12 months. Regarding the study as a whole: Sharing of TCR sequences between patients (possibly for HLA-related reasons) was less clear than in mice.

This CDR3 has 13 residues. Germline CDR1 NNHDY, CDR2 SYVADS. Germline trimming cut 1 base from V and 3 bases from J; bases unmatched to any gene: 0. Reverse transcription of extracted RNA yielded cDNA, which provided the sequencing template. Clones were read by immunoSEQ multiplex PCR, and TCRdb kept only the in-frame ones, dropping some. The table records 290,000 or so clones without singletons, the ten largest covering more than 1%. The sorting of pooled cutaneous lymph node cells relied on CD4, CD8alpha, NKG2D, NKG2ACE and other markers. Material: CD4+ T cells sorted from a lymph node. The chain links TRBV13-3 to TRBJ2-7; 8 bases match TRBD1. This TCR came from a C3H/HeJ mouse with alopecia areata. Mice of this strain are of MHC haplotype H2-k. CDR3 amino acids: CASSDTGGYEQYF. CDR3 DNA, as far as it was read: TGTGCCAGCAGTGATACAGGGGGCTAT.